This T cell receptor beta chain was profiled in a study of T cell responses to AZD1222 COVID-19 vaccine. Overall study results and limits: There were vaccine-associated CD4 TCRs across spike, dominant at 160-218 and 743-854.

In the case of this clone: Antigen unknown.

The method was immunoSEQ multiplex PCR; TCRdb's version includes in-frame clones alone and lacks a portion of them. The sample gives some 140,000 clones, approximately 91% of which show up once; roughly 6.1% is in the top ten. Sequences were derived from peripheral blood, sampled 28 days after the second AZD1222 dose. The TCR sequence derives from an adult who received the AZD1222 COVID-19 vaccine.

CDR3 nucleotides: TGCGCCAGCAGCTTGGAGGGCTCCTACAATGAGCAGTTCTTC. Its protein is CASSLEGSYNEQFF. The chain recombines TRBV5-1 with TRBJ2-1; D is unresolved. V was shortened by 0 bases and J by 0 bases, with 4 bases between the two germline ends. CDR3 length equals 14 residues. In germline, CDR1 is SGHRS, CDR2 YFSETQ.